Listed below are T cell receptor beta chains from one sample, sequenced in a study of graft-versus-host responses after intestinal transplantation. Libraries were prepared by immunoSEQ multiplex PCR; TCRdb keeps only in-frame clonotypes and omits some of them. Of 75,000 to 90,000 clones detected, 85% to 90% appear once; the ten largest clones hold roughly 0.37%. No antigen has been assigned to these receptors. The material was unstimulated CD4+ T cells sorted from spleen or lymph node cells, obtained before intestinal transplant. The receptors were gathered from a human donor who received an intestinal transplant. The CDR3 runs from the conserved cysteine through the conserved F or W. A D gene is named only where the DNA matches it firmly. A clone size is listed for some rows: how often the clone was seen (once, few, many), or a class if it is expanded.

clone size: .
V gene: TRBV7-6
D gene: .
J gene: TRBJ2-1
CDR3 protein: CASSLADYNEQFF
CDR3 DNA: TGTGCCAGCAGCCTGGCAGATTACAATGAGCAGTTCTTC

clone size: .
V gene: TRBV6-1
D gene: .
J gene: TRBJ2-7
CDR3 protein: CASSESGKAYEQYF
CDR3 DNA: TGTGCCAGCAGTGAATCAGGGAAGGCCTACGAGCAGTACTTC

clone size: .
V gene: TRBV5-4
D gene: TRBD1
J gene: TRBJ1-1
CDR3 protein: CASSLVGQVNTEAFF
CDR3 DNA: TGTGCCAGCAGCTTGGTTGGACAGGTGAACACTGAAGCTTTCTTT

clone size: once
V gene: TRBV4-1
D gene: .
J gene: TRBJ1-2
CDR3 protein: CASSQGQAYYGYTF
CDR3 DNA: TGCGCCAGCAGCCAAGGACAGGCATATTATGGCTACACCTTC

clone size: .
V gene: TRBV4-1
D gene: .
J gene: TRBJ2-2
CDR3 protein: CASSQEFGGELFF
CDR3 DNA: TGCGCCAGCAGCCAAGAGTTCGGCGGGGAGCTGTTTTTT

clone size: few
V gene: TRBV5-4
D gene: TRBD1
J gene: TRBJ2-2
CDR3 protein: CASTWDREFTGELFF
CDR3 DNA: TGTGCCAGCACGTGGGACAGGGAATTCACCGGGGAGCTGTTTTTT

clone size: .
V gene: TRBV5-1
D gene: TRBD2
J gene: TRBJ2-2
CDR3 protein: CASSWTSGKITGELFF
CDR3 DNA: TGCGCCAGCAGCTGGACTAGCGGGAAGATCACCGGGGAGCTGTTTTTT

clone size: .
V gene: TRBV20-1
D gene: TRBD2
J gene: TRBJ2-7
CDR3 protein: CSALPGGRQYF
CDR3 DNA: TGCAGTGCTCTCCCGGGGGGAAGGCAGTACTTC

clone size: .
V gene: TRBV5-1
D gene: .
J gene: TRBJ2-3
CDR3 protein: CASTGNGAQDTQYF
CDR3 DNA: TGCGCCTCCACAGGGAATGGCGCCCAAGATACGCAGTATTTT

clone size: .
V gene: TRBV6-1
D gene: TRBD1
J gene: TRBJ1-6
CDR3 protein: CASTRDRGISPLHF
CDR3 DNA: TGTGCCAGCACCCGGGACAGGGGAATTTCACCCCTCCACTTT

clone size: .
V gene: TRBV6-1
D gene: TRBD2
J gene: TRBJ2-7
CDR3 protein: CASSPMGGATYEQYF
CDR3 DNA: TGTGCCAGCAGTCCAATGGGAGGGGCGACCTACGAGCAGTACTTC

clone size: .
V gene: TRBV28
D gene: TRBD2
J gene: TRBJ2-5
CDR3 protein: CASSFLSGGQETQYF
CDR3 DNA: TGTGCCAGCAGTTTCCTATCGGGGGGGCAAGAGACCCAGTACTTC

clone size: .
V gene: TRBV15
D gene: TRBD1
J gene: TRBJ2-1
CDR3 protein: CATSRDMGQRHEQFF
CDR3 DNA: TGTGCCACCAGCAGAGATATGGGACAGAGGCATGAGCAGTTCTTC

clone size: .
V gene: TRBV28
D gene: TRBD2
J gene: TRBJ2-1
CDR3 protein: CASSPPGGAYNEQFF
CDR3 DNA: TGTGCCAGCAGTCCACCGGGGGGGGCCTACAATGAGCAGTTCTTC

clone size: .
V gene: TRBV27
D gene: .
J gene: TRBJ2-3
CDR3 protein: CASSFPGTDTQYF
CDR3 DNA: TGTGCCAGCAGTTTTCCTGGCACAGATACGCAGTATTTT

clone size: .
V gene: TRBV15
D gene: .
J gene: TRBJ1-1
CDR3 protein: CATSTRGGVSTEAFF
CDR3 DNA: TGTGCCACCAGCACTCGGGGGGGCGTCAGCACTGAAGCTTTCTTT

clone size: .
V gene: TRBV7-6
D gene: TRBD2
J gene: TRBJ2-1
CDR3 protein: CASSLWASGTYNEQFF
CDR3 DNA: TGTGCCAGCAGCTTATGGGCTAGCGGGACCTACAATGAGCAGTTCTTC

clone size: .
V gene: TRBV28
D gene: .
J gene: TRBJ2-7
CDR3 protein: CASSLPVLSSYEQYF
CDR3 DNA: TGTGCCAGCAGTTTGCCTGTTCTTAGCTCCTACGAGCAGTACTTC

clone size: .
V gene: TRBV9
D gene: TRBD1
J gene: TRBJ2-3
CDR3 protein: CASTQGQGVLDTQYF
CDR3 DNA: TGTGCCAGCACCCAAGGACAGGGGGTGTTAGATACGCAGTATTTT

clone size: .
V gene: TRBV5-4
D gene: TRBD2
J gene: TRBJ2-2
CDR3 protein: CASSYPSGGRNTGELFF
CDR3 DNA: TGTGCCAGCAGCTACCCGAGCGGGGGACGGAACACCGGGGAGCTGTTTTTT

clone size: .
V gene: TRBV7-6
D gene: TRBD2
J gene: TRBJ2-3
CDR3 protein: CASSDRAGGTDTQYF
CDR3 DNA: TGTGCCAGCAGCGACCGAGCGGGAGGCACAGATACGCAGTATTTT

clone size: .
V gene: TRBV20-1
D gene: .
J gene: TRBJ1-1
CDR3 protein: CSAQGTEAFF
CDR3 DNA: TGCAGTGCCCAGGGCACTGAAGCTTTCTTT

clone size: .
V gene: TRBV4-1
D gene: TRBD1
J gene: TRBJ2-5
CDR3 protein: CASSKGDSEETQYF
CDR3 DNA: TGCGCCAGCAGCAAGGGGGACAGCGAAGAGACCCAGTACTTC

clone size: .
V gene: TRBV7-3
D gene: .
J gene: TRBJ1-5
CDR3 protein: CASSPDNNQPQHF
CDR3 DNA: TGTGCCAGCAGCCCGGACAACAATCAGCCCCAGCATTTT

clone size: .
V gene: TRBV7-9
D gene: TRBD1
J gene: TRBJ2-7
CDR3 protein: CASTRGGTGEGPYEQYF
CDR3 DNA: TGTGCCAGCACTCGTGGAGGAACAGGGGAAGGGCCCTACGAGCAGTACTTC

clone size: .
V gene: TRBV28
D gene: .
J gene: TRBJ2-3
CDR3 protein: CASSRADTQYF
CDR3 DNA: TGTGCCAGCAGCCGAGCGGATACGCAGTATTTT

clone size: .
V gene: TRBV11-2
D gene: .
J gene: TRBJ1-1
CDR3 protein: CASSVTGLGAEAFF
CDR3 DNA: TGTGCCAGCAGCGTAACAGGGTTGGGGGCTGAAGCTTTCTTT

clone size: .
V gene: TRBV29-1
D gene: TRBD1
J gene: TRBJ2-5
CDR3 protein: CSVEDQIPGQGGETQYF
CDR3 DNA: TGCAGCGTTGAAGACCAGATACCGGGACAGGGAGGAGAGACCCAGTACTTC

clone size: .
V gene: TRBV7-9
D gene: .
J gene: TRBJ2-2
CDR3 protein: CASSLGRPTGELFF
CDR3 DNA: TGTGCCAGCAGCTTAGGCAGGCCCACCGGGGAGCTGTTTTTT

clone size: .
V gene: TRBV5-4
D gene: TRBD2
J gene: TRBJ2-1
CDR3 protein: CASSSPPGTSRGNEQFF
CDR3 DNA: TGTGCCAGCAGCTCCCCGCCCGGGACTAGCAGGGGCAATGAGCAGTTCTTC

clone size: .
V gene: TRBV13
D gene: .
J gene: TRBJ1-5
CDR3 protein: CASSLKPGQPQHF
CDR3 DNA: TGTGCCAGCAGCTTGAAGCCGGGACAGCCCCAGCATTTT

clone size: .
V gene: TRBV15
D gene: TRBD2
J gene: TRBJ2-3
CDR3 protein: CATSRDRRGGITDTQYF
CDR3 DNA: TGTGCCACCAGCAGAGACAGACGGGGGGGCATCACAGATACGCAGTATTTT

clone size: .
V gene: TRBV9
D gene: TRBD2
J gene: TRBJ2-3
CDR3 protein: CASSVAGGSSSTDTQYF
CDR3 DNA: TGTGCCAGCAGCGTAGCCGGCGGGAGCTCTAGCACAGATACGCAGTATTTT

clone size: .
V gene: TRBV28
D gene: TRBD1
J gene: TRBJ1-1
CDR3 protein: CASSAPGTGVPEAFF
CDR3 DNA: TGTGCCAGCAGTGCTCCCGGGACAGGGGTCCCTGAAGCTTTCTTT

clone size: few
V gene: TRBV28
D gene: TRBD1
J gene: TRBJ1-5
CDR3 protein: CASRTGQGAWHF
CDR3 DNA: TGTGCCAGCAGGACCGGACAGGGTGCATGGCATTTT

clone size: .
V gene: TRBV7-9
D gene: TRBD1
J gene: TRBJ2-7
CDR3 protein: CASSNSGQNYEQYF
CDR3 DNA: TGTGCCAGCAGCAACTCGGGACAGAACTACGAGCAGTACTTC

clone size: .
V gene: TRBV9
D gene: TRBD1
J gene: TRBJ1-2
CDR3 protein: CASSETGAYGYTF
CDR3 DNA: TGTGCCAGCAGCGAGACAGGGGCTTATGGCTACACCTTC

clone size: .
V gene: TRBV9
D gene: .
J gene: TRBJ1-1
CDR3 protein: CASSISGKSEAFF
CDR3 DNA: TGTGCCAGCAGCATTTCCGGGAAGTCCGAAGCTTTCTTT

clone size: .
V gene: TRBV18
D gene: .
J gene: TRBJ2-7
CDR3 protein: CASSQTGTGAYEQYF
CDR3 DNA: TGTGCCAGCTCCCAAACCGGGACTGGAGCCTACGAGCAGTACTTC

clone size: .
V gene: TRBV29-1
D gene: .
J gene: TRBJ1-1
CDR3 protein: CSVGGGMNTEAFF
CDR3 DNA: TGCAGCGTTGGGGGGGGGATGAACACTGAAGCTTTCTTT

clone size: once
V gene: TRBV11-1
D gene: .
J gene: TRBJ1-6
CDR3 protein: CASSYGQPRSYNSPLHF
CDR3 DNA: TGTGCCAGCAGCTACGGACAGCCGCGCTCCTATAATTCACCCCTCCACTTT

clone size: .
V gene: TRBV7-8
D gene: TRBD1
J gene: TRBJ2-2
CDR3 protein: CASSLGDREAGELFF
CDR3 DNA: TGTGCCAGCAGCTTAGGGGACAGGGAGGCCGGGGAGCTGTTTTTT

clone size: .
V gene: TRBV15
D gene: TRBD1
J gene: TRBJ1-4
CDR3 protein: CATSRDGTGNEKLFF
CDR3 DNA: TGTGCCACCAGCAGAGATGGGACAGGGAATGAAAAACTGTTTTTT

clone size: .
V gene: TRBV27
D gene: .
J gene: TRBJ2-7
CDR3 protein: CASSLYGTSYEQYF
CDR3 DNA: TGTGCCAGCAGTTTGTACGGGACTTCCTACGAGCAGTACTTC

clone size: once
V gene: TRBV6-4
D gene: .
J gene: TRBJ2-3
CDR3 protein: CASSENGGSTDTQYF
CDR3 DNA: TGTGCCAGCAGTGAAAACGGCGGGAGCACAGATACGCAGTATTTT

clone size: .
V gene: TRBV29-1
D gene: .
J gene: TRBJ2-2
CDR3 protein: CSARQGNTGELFF
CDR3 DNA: TGCAGCGCCAGGCAGGGGAACACCGGGGAGCTGTTTTTT

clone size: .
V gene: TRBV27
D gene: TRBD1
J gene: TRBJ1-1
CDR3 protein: CASSLQGGTEAFF
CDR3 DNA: TGTGCCAGCAGTTTACAGGGGGGCACTGAAGCTTTCTTT

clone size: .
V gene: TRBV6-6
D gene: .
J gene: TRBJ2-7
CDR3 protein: CASSYSMSGVGHEQYF
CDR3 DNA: TGTGCCAGCAGTTACTCGATGTCGGGAGTGGGCCACGAGCAGTACTTC

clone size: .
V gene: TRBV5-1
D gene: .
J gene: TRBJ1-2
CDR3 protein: CASSSQLNYGYTF
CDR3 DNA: TGCGCCAGCAGCTCACAGCTTAACTATGGCTACACCTTC

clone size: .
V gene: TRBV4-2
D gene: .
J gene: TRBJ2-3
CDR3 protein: CASSQAQLAGHTDTQYF
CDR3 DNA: TGTGCCAGCAGCCAAGCCCAACTGGCGGGCCACACAGATACGCAGTATTTT

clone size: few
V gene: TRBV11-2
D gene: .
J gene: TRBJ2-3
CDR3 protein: CASSLAGTDTQYF
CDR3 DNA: TGTGCCAGCAGCTTAGCTGGCACAGATACGCAGTATTTT

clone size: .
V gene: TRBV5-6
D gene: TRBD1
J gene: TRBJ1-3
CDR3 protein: CASSLGNRGPAGNTIYF
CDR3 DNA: TGTGCCAGCAGCTTGGGAAATAGGGGGCCAGCTGGAAACACCATATATTTT

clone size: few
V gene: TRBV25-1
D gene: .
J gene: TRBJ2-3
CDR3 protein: CASSEQGTTDTQYF
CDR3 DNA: TGTGCCAGCAGTGAACAGGGGACCACAGATACGCAGTATTTT

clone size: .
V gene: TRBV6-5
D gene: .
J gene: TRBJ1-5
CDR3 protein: CASSLGVNQPQHF
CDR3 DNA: TGTGCCAGCAGTTTGGGCGTAAATCAGCCCCAGCATTTT

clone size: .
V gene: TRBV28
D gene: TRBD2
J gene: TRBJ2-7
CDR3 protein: CAIQNSGGLSYEQYF
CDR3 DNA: TGTGCCATCCAAAATAGCGGGGGTTTGAGCTACGAGCAGTACTTC

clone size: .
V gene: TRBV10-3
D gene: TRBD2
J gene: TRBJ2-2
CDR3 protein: CAISGTSGRAGELFF
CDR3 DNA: TGTGCCATCAGTGGGACTAGCGGGAGGGCCGGGGAGCTGTTTTTT

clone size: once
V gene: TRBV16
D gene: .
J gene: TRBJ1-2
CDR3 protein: CASSSTVNYGYTF
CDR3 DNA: TGTGCCAGCAGCTCGACAGTTAACTATGGCTACACCTTC